Shown below are 27 T cell receptor beta chains from a single sample sequenced in a study of cytomegalovirus exposure and HLA in healthy donors. Vbeta (60) and Jbeta (13) primers were used in the PCR. Libraries were prepared by immunoSEQ multiplex PCR; TCRdb keeps only in-frame clonotypes and omits some of them. This sample has 95,000 to 150,000 clones; 75% occur once, and the top ten carry roughly 3%. Source material: PBMCs. The receptors were gathered from a middle-aged woman in good health and CMV-seropositive.

J is TRBJ2-7 and V is TRBV27, with 14 nucleotides matching TRBD2. Germline CDR1 MNHEY, CDR2 SMNVEV (reference sequence). CDR3 size: 15 residues. The V gene end was trimmed by 4 bases and the J gene end by 7 bases; junction bases not matched to a gene: 6. CDR3 sequence (DNA): TGTGCCAGCAGTTCCGGGACTAGCGGGAGATATGAGCAGTACTTC. It is translated as CASSSGTSGRYEQYF.

The V call is TRBV18, the J call TRBJ2-7, with 8 bases fitting TRBD1. The J segment lost 2 bases and the V segment lost 3 bases, leaving 3 bases of the junction unmatched. The germline CDR1 and CDR2 sequences are KGHSH and LQKENI. This CDR3 has 14 residues. The CDR3 sequence is CASSPGQGTYEQYF. CDR3 DNA sequence: TGTGCCAGCTCACCCGGACAGGGTACCTACGAGCAGTACTTC. The full variable domain, with the rest looked up from reference TRBV18 and TRBJ2-7, is NAGVMQNPRHLVRRRGQEARLRCSPMKGHSHVYWYRQLPEEGLKFMVYLQKENIIDESGMPKERFSAEFPKEGPSILRIQQVVRGDSAAYFCASSPGQGTYEQYFGPGTRLTVT.

This chain links TRBV4-1 with TRBJ2-3; 7 bases match TRBD2. Germline loops: CDR1 MGHRA, CDR2 YSYEKL. The V segment lost 0 bases and the J segment 0 bases; nucleotides outside the gene matches: 15. The CDR3 sequence is 20 residues long. Written as DNA, the CDR3 is TGCGCCAGCAGCCAAGATTTGGGCCTTCCCGGGGGGAGTAGCACAGATACGCAGTATTTT. The encoded protein is CASSQDLGLPGGSSTDTQYF.

The chain couples TRBV7-2 to TRBJ2-2; perhaps TRBD1 as D (6 bases). The CDR3 loop spans 15 amino acids. Trimming removed 5 bases from V and 6 bases from J, with 16 bases in between. Germline V gene sequence: CDR1 SGHTA, CDR2 FQGNSA. CDR3 sequence: CASSLTPQGAGELFF. DNA of the CDR3: TGTGCCAGCAGCCTCACCCCACAGGGAGCCGGGGAGCTGTTTTTT. Based on the CDR3 plus reference TRBV7-2 and TRBJ2-2, the full variable domain is GAGVSQSPSNKVTEKGKDVELRCDPISGHTALYWYRQSLGQGLEFLIYFQGNSAPDKSGLPSDRFSAERTGGSVSTLTIQRTQQEDSAVYLCASSLTPQGAGELFFGEGSRLTVL.

The chain links TRBV28 to TRBJ2-7; 8 bases map to TRBD2. J lost 3 bases, V lost 2 bases, and 6 bases had no gene match. CDR1 and CDR2 (germline): MDHEN, SYDVKM. The CDR3 is 15 residues long. CDR3 loop: CASSLPRGGHYEQYF. The CDR3 nucleotides read TGTGCCAGCAGTTTACCCCGGGGGGGCCACTACGAGCAGTACTTC.

The V and J genes are TRBV28 and TRBJ2-7; 7 positions agree with TRBD2. Germline CDR1 and CDR2: MDHEN and SYDVKM. There are 14 residues in the CDR3. J was trimmed by 5 bases and V by 2 bases; bases with no gene match: 6. CDR3 sequence: CASSLGGGPHEQYF. Written as DNA, the CDR3 is TGTGCCAGCAGTTTAGGCGGGGGACCCCACGAGCAGTACTTC.

The chain uses TRBV7-8 and TRBJ1-5, with 9 bases aligning to TRBD1. V was pared by 5 bases and J by 4 bases, with 6 bases of the junction left unmatched. Germline CDR1 is SGHVS and CDR2 is FQNEAQ. The CDR3 consists of 15 residues. CDR3 sequence (DNA): TGTGCCAGCAGCACCCGGGGACAGGGAAATCAGCCCCAGCATTTT. Translated: CASSTRGQGNQPQHF.

This clone was counted between two and nine times. The rearrangement links TRBV6-5 to TRBJ2-2; D unclear. V lost 4 bases and J lost 2, with 11 bases in between. CDR3 length equals 15 residues. The germline gives CDR1 MNHEY, CDR2 SVGAGI. DNA for the CDR3: TGTGCCAGCAGTTCTCTTCAGTATAACACCGGGGAGCTGTTTTTT. Translated: CASSSLQYNTGELFF.

The chain uses TRBV7-2 and TRBJ1-2, with a weak D call TRBD1 (6 bases). The length of the CDR3 is 16 residues. Germline assignment: CDR1 SGHTA and CDR2 FQGNSA. Between the trimmed V and J ends, which lost 1 base and 4 bases, there was a span of 16 bases. CDR3 DNA sequence: TGTGCCAGCAGCTTAGAGGTCGGGGGGGGCCTCTATGGCTACACCTTC. Its translation: CASSLEVGGGLYGYTF. The complete variable domain, with remaining parts taken from reference TRBV7-2 and TRBJ1-2, reads GAGVSQSPSNKVTEKGKDVELRCDPISGHTALYWYRQSLGQGLEFLIYFQGNSAPDKSGLPSDRFSAERTGGSVSTLTIQRTQQEDSAVYLCASSLEVGGGLYGYTFGSGTRLTVV.

This clone came up once. The chain links TRBV6-1 to TRBJ2-7; a possible D gene is TRBD2 (6 bases). This CDR3 contains 16 residues. V lost 2 bases, J lost 2 bases, and 16 bases lay in between. The germline V gene has CDR1 MNHNS and CDR2 SASEGT. This CDR3 reads CASSEFAGPTTYEQYF. The DNA of the CDR3 is TGTGCCAGCAGTGAATTCGCGGGACCGACAACCTACGAGCAGTACTTC.

The chain recombines TRBV6-5 with TRBJ2-5; maybe TRBD2 (5 bases). Gene TRBJ2-7 matches the end of the DNA better, so the J call may be wrong. Germline CDR1 reads MNHEY; CDR2 reads SVGAGI. CDR3 length: 14 residues. The CDR3 is CASSYLRGTYEQYF. CDR3 nucleotides: TGTGCCAGCAGTTACCTTCGGGGTACCTACGAGCAGTACTTC.

The chain combines TRBV28 with TRBJ1-5; no clear D gene. This CDR3 contains 15 residues. Trimming pared 3 bases from V and 2 bases from J, leaving 11 bases between. Per germline, CDR1 MDHEN and CDR2 SYDVKM. CDR3 amino acids: CASSFSRRGNQPQHF. In nucleotides, the CDR3 is TGTGCCAGCAGTTTCTCACGACGGGGCAATCAGCCCCAGCATTTT.

The genes are TRBV5-4 and TRBJ2-7; 8 positions agree with TRBD1. The germline CDR1 and CDR2 sequences are SGHNT and YYREEE (reference sequence). The CDR3 has 15 amino acids. V lost 4 bases to trimming and J lost 0 bases; unmatched junction nucleotides: 6. The CDR3 is CASSAGQDPSYEQYF. Written as DNA, the CDR3 is TGTGCCAGCAGCGCGGGACAGGACCCCTCCTACGAGCAGTACTTC. The full variable domain, its missing parts supplied by reference TRBV5-4 and TRBJ2-7, is ETGVTQSPTHLIKTRGQQVTLRCSSQSGHNTVSWYQQALGQGPQFIFQYYREEENGRGNFPPRFSGLQFPNYSSELNVNALELDDSALYLCASSAGQDPSYEQYFGPGTRLTVT.

The CDR3 loop reads CASSPNQGLRQPQHF. The CDR3 DNA reads TGTGCCAGTAGTCCGAATCAGGGGTTGAGGCAGCCCCAGCATTTT. V gene TRBV19 combines with J gene TRBJ1-5; D perhaps matches TRBD1 (6 bases). V lost 5 bases to trimming and J lost 7 bases, with 18 bases between them. Germline assignment: CDR1 LNHDA and CDR2 SQIVND (reference sequence). The CDR3 loop spans 15 amino acids. Combining the CDR3 with reference TRBV19 and TRBJ1-5 gives the whole variable domain DGGITQSPKYLFRKEGQNVTLSCEQNLNHDAMYWYRQDPGQGLRLIYYSQIVNDFQKGDIAEGYSVSREKKESFPLTVTSAQKNPTAFYLCASSPNQGLRQPQHFGDGTRLSIL.

V usage is TRBV11-2 and J usage is TRBJ2-4; maybe TRBD2 (5 bases). Germline-derived CDR1 and CDR2 are SGHAT and FQNNGV. CDR3 length: 17 residues. V lost 1 base, J lost 2 bases, and 15 bases lay in between. CDR3 DNA: TGTGCCAGCAGCTTAGTTCTAGCTAGAGGCTCCAAAAACATTCAGTACTTC. Translated: CASSLVLARGSKNIQYF.

The chain has TRBV7-3 and TRBJ2-2; D is perhaps TRBD1 (6 bases). The germline V gene encodes CDR1 SGHTA and CDR2 FQGTGA. The CDR3 runs to 13 residues. V dropped 5 bases and J dropped 7 bases, with 11 bases sitting between them. The CDR3 here is CASSPYRDGELFF. Written as DNA, the CDR3 is TGTGCCAGCAGCCCCTACAGGGACGGGGAGCTGTTTTTT.

The rearrangement uses TRBV9 and TRBJ1-5; 7 positions match TRBD1. CDR3 length equals 15 residues. Per germline, CDR1 SGDLS and CDR2 YYNGEE. The V segment lost 3 bases and the J segment 5 bases; nucleotides outside the gene matches: 8. CDR3 nucleotide sequence: TGTGCCAGCAGCGCCAAAGGGGGCGAGGATCAGCCCCAGCATTTT. This codes for CASSAKGGEDQPQHF.

The J gene is TRBJ2-1, the V gene TRBV7-2; D possibly corresponds to TRBD2 (5 bases). V dropped 6 bases and J dropped 0 bases, with 12 bases sitting between them. The CDR3 length is 15 residues. Germline-derived CDR1 and CDR2 are SGHTA and FQGNSA. The DNA for the CDR3 is TGTGCCAGCAGGACGCCGGGAAGCTCCTACAATGAGCAGTTCTTC. It specifies CASRTPGSSYNEQFF.

This chain uses TRBV7-2 with TRBJ2-7; 9 bases are shared with TRBD2. Trimming at V came to 2 bases and at J to 2 bases, leaving 7 bases not matched to a gene. This CDR3 is 16 amino acids long. Germline CDR1 SGHTA, CDR2 FQGNSA. CDR3 loop: CASSLHGRGGAYEQYF. DNA for the CDR3: TGTGCCAGCAGCTTACATGGGCGGGGGGGCGCCTACGAGCAGTACTTC.

V and J are TRBV27 and TRBJ2-7; D remains unclear. V lost 5 bases to trimming and J lost 8 bases, with 13 bases between them. CDR3 length: 12 residues. Looked up from germline, CDR1 is MNHEY and CDR2 is SMNVEV (reference sequence). The DNA for the CDR3 is TGTGCCAGCAGTCCGTCTTCTACGAAGCAGTACTTC. Its translation is CASSPSSTKQYF.

The V call is TRBV9, the J call TRBJ2-1; TRBD2 matches 15 bases. The CDR3 spans 17 residues. Germline CDR1 reads SGDLS; CDR2 reads YYNGEE. V was clipped by 4 bases and J by 6 bases; unmatched bases: 8. CDR3 amino acids: CASSSPGLAGGFNEQFF. The CDR3 nucleotides read TGTGCCAGCAGCTCACCGGGACTAGCGGGGGGTTTCAATGAGCAGTTCTTC.

This chain connects TRBV9 to TRBJ1-1, with D unresolved. Germline CDR1 reads SGDLS; CDR2 reads YYNGEE. V was shortened by 0 bases and J by 6 bases, with 12 bases between the two germline ends. There are 14 residues in the CDR3. The CDR3 DNA is TGTGCCAGCAGCGTAGACGGAGAGGGTTCTGAAGCTTTCTTT. Protein product: CASSVDGEGSEAFF.

The genes are TRBV6-5 and TRBJ1-1; no firm D call. The germline V gene encodes CDR1 MNHEY and CDR2 SVGAGI. CDR3 length equals 13 residues. Trimming left V 7 bases short and J 8 bases short, with 17 bases between. This chain's CDR3 is CASTLVPHLEAFF. The CDR3 bases are TGTGCCAGCACTTTAGTTCCCCATTTGGAAGCTTTCTTT.

The chain couples TRBV29-1 to TRBJ2-7, with D possibly being TRBD2 (6 bases). The length of the CDR3 is 11 residues. V lost 8 bases and J lost 7, with 15 bases in between. Germline lookup yields CDR1 SQVTM and CDR2 ANQGSEA. The CDR3 nucleotides read TGCAGCCTGAGGGCAGCGGGTGAGCAGTACTTC. Translating it yields CSLRAAGEQYF.

This clone was recorded only once. V usage is TRBV7-3 and J usage is TRBJ1-2; 7 nucleotides match TRBD1. Germline V CDR1 and CDR2: SGHTA, FQGTGA. The CDR3 extends over 15 amino acids. V shed 5 bases, J shed 4 bases, and the junction held 10 bases outside the gene matches. The CDR3: CASSREGQGVYGYTF. The CDR3 DNA reads TGTGCCAGCAGCCGGGAAGGGCAGGGGGTCTATGGCTACACCTTC. Looking up the rest from reference TRBV7-3 and TRBJ1-2 gives the full variable domain: GAGVSQTPSNKVTEKGKYVELRCDPISGHTALYWYRQSLGQGPEFLIYFQGTGAADDSGLPNDRFFAVRPEGSVSTLKIQRTERGDSAVYLCASSREGQGVYGYTFGSGTRLTVV.

The chain combines TRBV4-1 with TRBJ2-7, with D unresolved. V gave up 0 bases and J gave up 2 bases, with 8 bases separating them. CDR3 length equals 14 residues. The germline V gene encodes CDR1 MGHRA and CDR2 YSYEKL. The CDR3 nucleotides are TGCGCCAGCAGCCAAGAAACGACTCCCTACGAGCAGTACTTC. Translation: CASSQETTPYEQYF.

This chain connects TRBV28 to TRBJ1-2; D perhaps matches TRBD1 (5 bases). Germline loops: CDR1 MDHEN, CDR2 SYDVKM. Trimming shortened V by 5 bases and J by 3 bases, and 10 bases separated the two germline ends. The CDR3 contains 13 residues. The CDR3 spells CASSLGTYYGYTF. In DNA form, the CDR3 reads TGTGCCAGCAGTCTAGGGACTTACTATGGCTACACCTTC.